Detailed here is one T cell receptor (beta chain). This table comes from immunoSEQ multiplex PCR, and its TCRdb copy is limited to in-frame clones, with some not included. The sample holds 250,000 to 350,000 clones, around 90% seen once. This sample stems from a study of blood T cell repertoires in COVID-19. This CDR3 spans 15 amino acids. V shed 7 bases and J 3 bases; nucleotides not matched to a gene: 10. Per the germline V gene, CDR1 is MDHEN and CDR2 is SYDVKM. Across over 20 US areas, participants ranged in age from about 18 to 100 years. Cohort allocation depended upon clinical history that participants reported.

The chain links TRBV28 to TRBJ2-7; 9 bases align to TRBD1. This TCR was sampled from a woman between 18 and 30 years old with acute COVID-19. What was sequenced was PBMCs or T cells enriched from blood (not recorded which). CDR3 loop: CASTPLGTGIYEQYF. CDR3 in DNA: TGTGCCAGCACCCCCCTCGGGACAGGGATCTACGAGCAGTACTTC. Combining the CDR3 with reference TRBV28 and TRBJ2-7 gives the whole variable domain DVKVTQSSRYLVKRTGEKVFLECVQDMDHENMFWYRQDPGLGLRLIYFSYDVKMKEKGDIPEGYSVSREKKERFSLILESASTNQTSMYLCASTPLGTGIYEQYFGPGTRLTVT.